This T cell receptor (beta chain) came from a study of T cells after yellow fever vaccination. The germline CDR1 and CDR2 sequences are SQVTM and ANQGSEA. The CDR3 length is 13 residues. V lost 2 bases and J 4 bases, leaving 10 bases between the germline ends. The study made its TCR cDNA through 5'RACE template switching. That step introduced a universal primer site along with UMIs. TCRdb analysed the 5' RACE reads with MiXCR anew, one entry per CDR3 protein. Here the sample spans tens of thousands of distinct CDR3 sequences, less than 3.5% being singletons. General study points: FACS-sorted repertoires could harbor abundant contaminating bulk-population clonotypes. Post-booster repertoires again held most primary-vaccination clones (roughly 96% CD4, just under 90% CD8).

This clonotype was recorded many times. The sequencing here drew on PBMCs, either bulk or a sorted T-cell subset (CD4+, CD8+, memory, or dextramer-sorted; not recorded which), taken about 49 days after the first yellow fever vaccination. This sequence was found in a man younger than 30 who received the YFV17D yellow fever vaccine. V is TRBV29-1 and J is TRBJ2-3; weak D call: TRBD1 (5 bases). DNA of the CDR3: TGCAGCGTTGAATTGGCAGGGCCAGATACGCAGTATTTT. Translated, it gives CSVELAGPDTQYF.